The text below deals with one T cell receptor beta chain. Its specificity is unknown. Germline V gene data show CDR1 as SGDLS and CDR2 as YYNGEE. V was cut by 0 bases and J by 1 base, with 10 bases left in between. The CDR3 runs to 15 residues. This sample is part of a study of somatic mutations in cytotoxic T cells in rheumatoid arthritis. Study-wide background: T-cell populations stained with V beta antibodies were in some cases flow-sorted at nearly 100% purity, including V beta1+ cells that were sequenced for TCRB.

The table came from immunoSEQ multiplex PCR; TCRdb's copy has only in-frame clones and leaves some out. The sample has approximately 11,000 clones; 65% to 80% are singletons. Findings and limits, study-wide: Statistical analysis of the slight TRBV07 underrepresentation in rheumatoid arthritis patients did not adjust for multiple comparisons.

The chain combines TRBV9 with TRBJ1-1; possible D gene TRBD1, 5 bases. The receptor was isolated from an adult with rheumatoid arthritis. Source material: CD8+ T cells sorted from blood. The CDR3 DNA reads TGTGCCAGCAGCGTAGTTCCAGGGCAGAACACTGAAGCTTTCTTT. Translated, it gives CASSVVPGQNTEAFF.